Shown below are 22 T cell receptor beta chains from a single sample sequenced in a study of T cell responses to AZD1222 COVID-19 vaccine (dated by TCRdb to the early 2020s). The library came from the immunoSEQ multiplex PCR assay. Entries here come from immuneACCESS through TCRdb and include only in-frame sequences with V and J called. Some clones fail to appear in such tables; in the studies checked, an unresolved V gene covers under half of the shortfall, and the cause of the remainder is unknown. Recorded for this sample are 130,000 or so clones; about nine tenths of them occurred a single time. Just over 7% of the sample lies in the top ten. According to the study, the label for this sample's time point signals: baseline before first vaccination. The starting material was peripheral blood, obtained on day 0 of AZD1222 vaccination. Receptors were obtained from an adult in good health.

J is TRBJ1-4 and V is TRBV28; D is possibly TRBD1 (6 bases). CDR1 and CDR2 (germline): MDHEN, SYDVKM. V was cut by 5 bases and J by 7 bases, with 8 bases left in between. This CDR3 has 12 amino acids. CDR3 nucleotides: TGTGCCAGCAGTATACAGGGTGAAAAACTGTTTTTT. Encoded protein: CASSIQGEKLFF.

CDR3 nucleotide sequence: TGTGCCAGCTCACCATTCTCGGGTAGCAATCAGCCCCAGCATTTT. It translates to CASSPFSGSNQPQHF. This chain joins TRBV18 and TRBJ1-5; D remains ambiguous. The V gene lost 2 bases and the J gene lost 0 bases, with 8 bases spanning the gap. Germline CDR1 and CDR2: KGHSH and LQKENI. The CDR3 runs to 15 residues.

This clone was counted once. The V gene is TRBV27, the J gene TRBJ1-2; D remains ambiguous. V was cut by 8 bases and J by 0 bases, with 19 bases left in between. Germline CDR1 reads MNHEY; CDR2 reads SMNVEV (reference sequence). The CDR3 length is 16 residues. CDR3 nucleotides: TGTGCCAGCTGCCCAGGCGGTGGGTATTCTAACTATGGCTACACCTTC. The encoded protein is CASCPGGGYSNYGYTF.

V gene TRBV7-8 combines with J gene TRBJ2-5; no firm D call. This CDR3 spans 13 amino acids. V lost 0 bases, J lost 4 bases, and 6 bases lay in between. Germline CDR1 SGHVS, CDR2 FQNEAQ. The CDR3 reads CASSLAHRETQYF. The DNA for the CDR3 is TGTGCCAGCAGCTTAGCGCACAGAGAGACCCAGTACTTC.

This rearrangement joins TRBV3-1 (or the pseudogene TRBV3-2) to TRBJ2-5, with D perhaps matching TRBD1 or TRBD2 (7 bases each). The ends were cut back, 4 bases at V and 1 base at J, with 16 bases in the middle. This CDR3 contains 16 residues. Germline CDR1 and CDR2: LGHDT and YNNKEL (reference sequence). The CDR3, as DNA: TGTGCCAGCAGCCCAGGGGGGGTTATGGGCCAAGAGACCCAGTACTTC. It yields the protein CASSPGGVMGQETQYF.

V gene TRBV25-1 combines with J gene TRBJ1-1; D call uncertain. V lost 4 bases to trimming and J lost 6 bases, with 12 bases between them. The CDR3 runs 13 residues. Germline V gene sequence: CDR1 MGHDK, CDR2 SYGVNS. For the CDR3, the DNA is TGTGCCAGCAGTGTACCCCACCAGTCTGAAGCTTTCTTT. This encodes CASSVPHQSEAFF.

A remark on this clone: The sample carries other DNA sequences with the same CDR3. V usage is TRBV7-9 and J usage is TRBJ1-1, with D possibly matching TRBD1 (5 bases). Germline CDR1 reads SEHNR; CDR2 reads FQNEAQ (reference sequence). The CDR3 extends over 13 amino acids. Trimming removed 5 bases at V and 1 base at J, with 8 bases between. Here the CDR3 reads CASSLQGNTEAFF. As DNA, the CDR3 is TGTGCCAGCAGCCTTCAGGGGAACACTGAAGCTTTCTTT.

This clone was picked up one time. The chain joins TRBV4-3 to TRBJ2-1; D unclear. The CDR3 is 15 amino acids. Trimming took off 9 bases at V and 2 bases at J, with 17 bases between the two ends. Germline loops: CDR1 LGHNA, CDR2 YSLEER. CDR3 sequence: CARPPCGGTYNEQFF. The CDR3 DNA is TGCGCCAGGCCGCCCTGTGGCGGAACCTACAATGAGCAGTTCTTC.

This clone has just a few counts. This chain joins TRBV3-1 (or the pseudogene TRBV3-2) and TRBJ2-3, with TRBD2 identical over 10 bases. The CDR3 has 21 amino acids. Trimming took 0 bases from V and 0 from J; bases not matched to a gene: 15. Germline CDR1 is LGHDT and CDR2 is YNNKEL (reference sequence). The CDR3 bases are TGTGCCAGCAGCCAAGATGATAGGCTAGCGGGAGCGAGTATTAGCACAGATACGCAGTATTTT. Translation: CASSQDDRLAGASISTDTQYF.

The chain recombines TRBV11-2 with TRBJ2-2, with a weak D call TRBD2 (6 bases). Trimming took off 7 bases at V and 3 bases at J, with 12 bases between the two ends. The CDR3 loop spans 14 amino acids. Germline V CDR1 and CDR2: SGHAT, FQNNGV. CDR3 residues: CASTLGGDTGELFF. In DNA, the CDR3 is TGTGCCAGCACCCTGGGCGGGGACACCGGGGAGCTGTTTTTT.

V and J are TRBV12-3 or TRBV12-4 and TRBJ2-1, with a possible D match to TRBD2 (5 bases). The germline V and J ends were trimmed by 8 bases and 12 bases, with 14 bases remaining between them. This CDR3 has 11 amino acids. This CDR3 is CASSSGSGQFF. The CDR3 DNA reads as TGTGCCAGCTCTAGTGGGAGCGGGCAGTTCTTC.

This rearrangement joins TRBV5-1 to TRBJ1-1, with 9 bases lining up with TRBD1. The V gene's germline CDR1 is SGHRS and CDR2 YFSETQ. V lost 5 bases to trimming and J lost 0 bases; unmatched junction nucleotides: 8. The CDR3 has 16 amino acids. The CDR3 DNA follows: TGCGCCAGCAGAGACGGGACAGGGAATATGAACACTGAAGCTTTCTTT. Translating gives CASRDGTGNMNTEAFF.

The gene calls are TRBV29-1 and TRBJ1-4, with a weak D call TRBD1 (5 bases). Germline V gives CDR1 SQVTM, CDR2 ANQGSEA. V shed 6 bases and J shed 2 bases, with 13 bases lying between them. CDR3 length equals 14 residues. CDR3 sequence (DNA): TGCAGCGTGACGATGGGACGGACTAATGAAAAACTGTTTTTT. Protein sequence: CSVTMGRTNEKLFF.

The V call is TRBV7-2, the J call TRBJ2-1, with TRBD2 identical over 13 bases. The CDR3 is 14 amino acids. From germline, CDR1 is SGHTA and CDR2 FQGNSA. The V gene end was trimmed by 5 bases and the J gene end by 7 bases; junction bases not matched to a gene: 2. Here the CDR3 reads CASSGLAGANEQFF. CDR3 nucleotides: TGTGCCAGCAGCGGACTAGCGGGAGCGAATGAGCAGTTCTTC. The variable domain in full, completed from reference TRBV7-2 and TRBJ2-1, reads GAGVSQSPSNKVTEKGKDVELRCDPISGHTALYWYRQSLGQGLEFLIYFQGNSAPDKSGLPSDRFSAERTGGSVSTLTIQRTQQEDSAVYLCASSGLAGANEQFFGPGTRLTVL.

The chain has TRBV6-1 and TRBJ2-2, with 15 bases fitting TRBD2. Germline V gene lookup returns CDR1 MNHNS and CDR2 SASEGT. The CDR3 runs 16 residues. J gave up 5 bases and V 4 bases, and 2 bases lay outside the gene matches. The CDR3 protein is CASSGTSGRVTGELFF. In DNA, the CDR3 is TGTGCCAGCAGTGGGACTAGCGGGAGGGTAACCGGGGAGCTGTTTTTT.

The chain joins TRBV7-2 to TRBJ2-7; TRBD1 aligns across 7 bases. CDR1 SGHTA and CDR2 FQGNSA come from the germline V gene. Unmatched junction bases numbered 7, after V lost 4 bases and J lost 4 bases. CDR3 length: 14 residues. The CDR3 DNA follows: TGTGCCAGCAGCTCACAGAGGGGGCCTTACGAGCAGTACTTC. Translating gives CASSSQRGPYEQYF.

The chain combines TRBV24-1 with TRBJ2-1, with D perhaps matching TRBD1 or TRBD2 (7 bases each). This CDR3 region has 17 residues. Germline V gene sequence: CDR1 KGHDR, CDR2 SFDVKD. Trimming left V 2 bases short and J 6 bases short, with 19 bases between. DNA for the CDR3: TGTGCCACCAGTGATTCATTAGACAGGGAGGGGTCCAATGAGCAGTTCTTC. It codes for CATSDSLDREGSNEQFF.

The J gene is TRBJ2-7, the V gene TRBV29-1; D may be TRBD1 or TRBD2 (7 bases each). V dropped 6 bases and J dropped 3 bases, with 15 bases sitting between them. This CDR3 is 13 amino acids long. In germline, CDR1 is SQVTM, CDR2 ANQGSEA. CDR3 loop: CSVVTGEGYEQYF. CDR3 sequence (DNA): TGCAGCGTCGTTACAGGGGAGGGCTACGAGCAGTACTTC.

J is TRBJ2-1 and V is TRBV5-4; D gene ambiguous. This CDR3 is built from 15 residues. V was trimmed by 3 bases and J by 0 bases, leaving 10 bases between them. Germline-derived CDR1 and CDR2 are SGHNT and YYREEE (reference sequence). The chain's CDR3 is CASSSTSSSYNEQFF. CDR3 sequence (DNA): TGTGCCAGCAGCTCTACCAGCAGCTCCTACAATGAGCAGTTCTTC.

V gene TRBV28 combines with J gene TRBJ2-2; maybe TRBD1 (8 bases). The CDR3 has 14 residues. V gave up 6 bases and J gave up 3 bases, with 11 bases separating them. Germline V gene sequence: CDR1 MDHEN, CDR2 SYDVKM. CDR3 coding DNA: TGTGCCAGCAGCACAGGGGGGGACACCGGGGAGCTGTTTTTT. This codes for CASSTGGDTGELFF.

The V and J genes are TRBV14 and TRBJ1-2, with a tentative D call TRBD1 (6 bases). The CDR3 contains 14 residues. Germline CDR1 is SGHDN and CDR2 is FVKESK. V was pared by 4 bases and J by 10 bases, with 19 bases between. DNA for the CDR3: TGTGCCAGCAGCCCCGCCTGGGGGGCCTTTGTCTACACCTTC. It is translated as CASSPAWGAFVYTF.

V and J are TRBV3-1 (or the pseudogene TRBV3-2) and TRBJ2-7; D unclear. The germline V gene encodes CDR1 LGHDT and CDR2 YNNKEL (reference sequence). Trimming left V 3 bases short and J 6 bases short, with 21 bases between. The CDR3 is made up of 16 amino acids. CDR3 DNA sequence: TGTGCCAGCAGCCAGTCCGCCCTACGTCCGGGCCGCGAGCAGTACTTC. Translation gives CASSQSALRPGREQYF.